The 7 T cell receptor beta chains given below trace back to one sample, sequenced in a study of long-term antiretroviral therapy in people with HIV (dated by TCRdb to 2021 to 2024). The immunoSEQ hsTCRB v3.0 assay was used at survey level resolution to sequence the TRB variable region. TCRdb stores this immuneACCESS table with in-frame sequences only. Part of the clones is absent; in the studies checked, under half of the shortfall reflects unresolved V genes, and no reason is known for the rest. In all, the sample holds about 21,000 clones, and 80% to 90% of those were seen once. Clones ranked in the top ten supply 3% to 3.5% of the sample. The sample here was unsorted PBMCs, taken 1.9 years after starting antiretroviral therapy. Receptor source: a woman aged 45-60 years with HIV.

The CDR3 DNA reads TGTGCCAGCAGTCGAGGGGGGCGTGAAAAACTGTTTTTT. Protein: CASSRGGREKLFF. The chain employs TRBV28 and TRBJ1-4; D perhaps matches TRBD1 (6 bases). This CDR3 has 13 residues. Germline loops: CDR1 MDHEN, CDR2 SYDVKM. The ends were cut back, 5 bases at V and 7 bases at J, with 11 bases in the middle.

This chain joins TRBV27 and TRBJ2-7; TRBD1 aligns across 7 bases. J was trimmed by 5 bases and V by 8 bases; bases with no gene match: 18. The CDR3 consists of 16 residues. CDR1 MNHEY and CDR2 SMNVEV come from the germline V gene (reference sequence). The CDR3 nucleotides are TGTGCCAGCGGACAAGGGGGCGCCCCCTCCCCTGACGAGCAGTACTTC. Its protein product is CASGQGGAPSPDEQYF.

The chain links TRBV18 to TRBJ2-5; D may be TRBD1 (7 bases). With 2 bases removed from V and 5 bases from J, the gap between germline ends came to 15 bases. CDR3 length: 15 residues. Germline V gene data show CDR1 as KGHSH and CDR2 as LQKENI. The CDR3 protein is CASSPGQVGGETQYF. The CDR3 DNA reads TGTGCCAGCTCACCAGGACAGGTTGGAGGGGAGACCCAGTACTTC. The whole variable domain, filled in from reference TRBV18 and TRBJ2-5, reads NAGVMQNPRHLVRRRGQEARLRCSPMKGHSHVYWYRQLPEEGLKFMVYLQKENIIDESGMPKERFSAEFPKEGPSILRIQQVVRGDSAAYFCASSPGQVGGETQYFGPGTRLLVL.

A single count supports this clone. The rearrangement links TRBV28 to TRBJ1-5; a possible D gene is TRBD1 (6 bases). Trimming shortened V by 6 bases and J by 0 bases, and 21 bases separated the two germline ends. This CDR3 comprises 18 residues. Germline CDR1 MDHEN, CDR2 SYDVKM. The CDR3 nucleotides are TGTGCCAGCAGGGGGGCGGCCGAAGGTGATTATAGCAATCAGCCCCAGCATTTT. Residues: CASRGAAEGDYSNQPQHF.

V is TRBV9 and J is TRBJ1-4, with 7 positions matching TRBD1. The ends lost 7 bases at V and 3 bases at J; junction bases unmatched: 12. Germline CDR1 SGDLS, CDR2 YYNGEE. This CDR3 has 16 amino acids. CDR3 in amino acids: CASGGTANMANEKLFF. The CDR3, as DNA: TGTGCCAGCGGTGGGACAGCAAATATGGCTAATGAAAAACTGTTTTTT.

The rearrangement links TRBV5-1 to TRBJ2-1; D is possibly TRBD1 (7 bases). Germline-derived CDR1 and CDR2 are SGHRS and YFSETQ. This CDR3 has 16 residues. Trimming cost V 3 bases and J 1 base, with 14 bases left between them. DNA for the CDR3: TGCGCCAGCAGCTGGCCCAGGGGGGTATCCTACAATGAGCAGTTCTTC. Protein sequence: CASSWPRGVSYNEQFF.

This chain connects TRBV15 to TRBJ2-3; no definite D call. V lost 2 bases to trimming and J lost 4 bases, with 10 bases between them. This CDR3 has 14 residues. Germline lookup yields CDR1 LNHNV and CDR2 YYDKDF (reference sequence). CDR3 sequence: CATSRKPSADTQYF. The DNA of the CDR3 is TGTGCCACCAGCAGAAAACCCTCCGCAGATACGCAGTATTTT.